This T cell receptor (beta chain) was obtained from a study of patients and donors after allogeneic stem cell transplantation. This clonotype was recorded a few times. Using its own MiXCR run on the RT-PCR reads, TCRdb lists one record per CDR3 protein. The sample shows fewer than 250,000 distinct CDR3 sequences, 13% to 15% of them seen only once. The CDR3 has 17 amino acids. Germline V gives CDR1 SGHRS, CDR2 YFSETQ. Trimming took 1 base from V and 8 from J; bases not matched to a gene: 18. The receptor was derived from a human donor who was either an allogeneic HSCT recipient or a stem cell or donor lymphocyte infusion donor (not recorded which). It is not recorded whose cells these are; they may come from a transplant donor. The V and J genes are TRBV5-1 and TRBJ2-7; 7 nucleotides agree with TRBD1. Source material: blood, either unsorted or a sorted T cell fraction (not recorded which). The CDR3 region is CASSLRPSGGQAEKQYF. CDR3 bases: TGCGCCAGCAGCTTGAGACCATCCGGAGGACAGGCAGAGAAGCAGTACTTC.